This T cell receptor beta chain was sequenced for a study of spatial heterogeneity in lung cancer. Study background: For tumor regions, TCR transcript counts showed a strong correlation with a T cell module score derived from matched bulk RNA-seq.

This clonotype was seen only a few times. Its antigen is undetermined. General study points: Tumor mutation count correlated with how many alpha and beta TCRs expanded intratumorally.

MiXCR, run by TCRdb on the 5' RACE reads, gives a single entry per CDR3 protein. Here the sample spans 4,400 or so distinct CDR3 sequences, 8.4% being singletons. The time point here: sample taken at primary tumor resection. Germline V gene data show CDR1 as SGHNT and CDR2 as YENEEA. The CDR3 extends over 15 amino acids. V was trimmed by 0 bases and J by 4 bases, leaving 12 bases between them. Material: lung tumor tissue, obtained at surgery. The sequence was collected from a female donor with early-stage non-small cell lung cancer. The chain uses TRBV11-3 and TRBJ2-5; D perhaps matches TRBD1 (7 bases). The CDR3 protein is CASSLDGQGGETQYF. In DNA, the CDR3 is TGTGCCAGCAGCTTAGATGGCCAGGGGGGAGAGACCCAGTACTTC.